A single sample gave rise to the 5 T cell receptor beta chains below, sequenced in a study of blood T cell repertoires in COVID-19. Some clones are missing from TCRdb's copy, which holds only in-frame ones; the method was immunoSEQ multiplex PCR. This table has approximately 110,000 clones, roughly 90% appearing once. Source material: peripheral blood. The source is a man aged 45-65 years with COVID-19, enrolled during active disease.

The chain couples TRBV5-1 to TRBJ2-5; 8 bases align to TRBD1. The V and J ends lost 0 bases and 5 bases, in that order; junction bases with no gene match: 0. The germline V gene encodes CDR1 SGHRS and CDR2 YFSETQ. This CDR3 is 13 amino acids long. CDR3 loop: CASSLDRGETQYF. The CDR3 DNA is TGCGCCAGCAGCTTGGACAGGGGGGAGACCCAGTACTTC.

The gene calls are TRBV19 and TRBJ2-3; D is perhaps TRBD2 (6 bases). The CDR3 has 15 residues. V was shortened by 5 bases and J by 2 bases, with 14 bases between the two germline ends. Germline V gene sequence: CDR1 LNHDA, CDR2 SQIVND (reference sequence). CDR3 in DNA: TGTGCCAGTAGTCTCCGGGACTCTCCCACAGATACGCAGTATTTT. It encodes CASSLRDSPTDTQYF. The complete variable domain, with remaining parts taken from reference TRBV19 and TRBJ2-3, reads DGGITQSPKYLFRKEGQNVTLSCEQNLNHDAMYWYRQDPGQGLRLIYYSQIVNDFQKGDIAEGYSVSREKKESFPLTVTSAQKNPTAFYLCASSLRDSPTDTQYFGPGTRLTVL.

This clone was picked up one time. This chain links TRBV18 with TRBJ1-1, with 8 bases fitting TRBD1. V shed 7 bases, J shed 1 base, and the junction held 8 bases outside the gene matches. Germline V gene lookup returns CDR1 KGHSH and CDR2 LQKENI. The CDR3 totals 15 residues. In DNA, the CDR3 is TGTGCCAGCTTACCCACCGGACAGGGGAACACTGAAGCTTTCTTT. Its protein is CASLPTGQGNTEAFF.

This chain uses TRBV10-3 with TRBJ1-2, with 7 positions matching TRBD1. CDR1 is ENHRY, CDR2 SYGVKD, per germline. J lost 0 bases, V lost 3 bases, and 7 bases had no gene match. This CDR3 contains 16 residues. The CDR3 protein is CAISDLNQGANYGYTF. CDR3 DNA sequence: TGTGCCATCAGTGATCTGAACCAGGGGGCTAACTATGGCTACACCTTC.

This chain connects TRBV7-6 to TRBJ2-1; the D gene is possibly TRBD2 (6 bases). Trimming removed 2 bases from V and 4 bases from J, with 12 bases in between. This CDR3 region has 15 residues. From germline, CDR1 is SGHVS and CDR2 FNYEAQ. This CDR3 reads CASSLRGGGYNEQFF. CDR3 nucleotides: TGTGCCAGCAGCTTAAGGGGTGGAGGGTACAATGAGCAGTTCTTC. Together with reference TRBV7-6 and TRBJ2-1, the CDR3 gives the full variable domain: GAGVSQSPRYKVTKRGQDVALRCDPISGHVSLYWYRQALGQGPEFLTYFNYEAQQDKSGLPNDRFSAERPEGSISTLTIQRTEQRDSAMYRCASSLRGGGYNEQFFGPGTRLTVL.